This T cell receptor (beta chain) emerged from a study of blood T cell repertoires in COVID-19. On the study more broadly: Samples came from the United States, Italy and Spain, spanning acute and convalescent COVID-19. Sources were T cells, B-cell-depleted T cells, or PBMCs; the material itself was cDNA or gDNA.

Assay used: immunoSEQ multiplex PCR; TCRdb lists only in-frame clones, some missing. The sample records under 550,000 clones, roughly 90% being singletons. The V gene's germline CDR1 is SNHLY and CDR2 FYNNEI. The CDR3 extends over 13 amino acids. Between the trimmed V and J ends, which lost 8 bases and 5 bases, there was a span of 13 bases. The sequenced sample was peripheral blood. The TCR comes from a man younger than 35 with COVID-19, enrolled during active disease. The chain has TRBV2 and TRBJ2-1; D remains unclear. The CDR3 protein is CASSGVSDNEQFF. CDR3 nucleotide sequence: TGTGCCAGCTCCGGAGTTTCGGACAATGAGCAGTTCTTC.